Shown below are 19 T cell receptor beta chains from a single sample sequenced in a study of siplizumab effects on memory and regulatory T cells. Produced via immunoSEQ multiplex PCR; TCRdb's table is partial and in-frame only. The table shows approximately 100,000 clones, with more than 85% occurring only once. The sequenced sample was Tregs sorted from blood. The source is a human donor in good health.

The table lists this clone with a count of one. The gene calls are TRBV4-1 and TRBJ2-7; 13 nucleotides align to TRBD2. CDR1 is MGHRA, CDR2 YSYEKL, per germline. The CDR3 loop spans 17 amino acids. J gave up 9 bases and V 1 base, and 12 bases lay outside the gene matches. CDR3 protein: CASSQVPGLAGFAGQYF. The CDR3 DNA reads TGCGCCAGCAGCCAAGTACCGGGACTAGCGGGATTCGCGGGGCAGTACTTC.

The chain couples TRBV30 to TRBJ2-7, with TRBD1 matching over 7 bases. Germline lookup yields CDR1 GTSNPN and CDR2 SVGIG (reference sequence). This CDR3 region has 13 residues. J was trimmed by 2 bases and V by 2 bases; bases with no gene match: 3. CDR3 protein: CAWSYGTAYEQYF. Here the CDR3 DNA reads TGTGCCTGGAGTTACGGGACAGCCTACGAGCAGTACTTC.

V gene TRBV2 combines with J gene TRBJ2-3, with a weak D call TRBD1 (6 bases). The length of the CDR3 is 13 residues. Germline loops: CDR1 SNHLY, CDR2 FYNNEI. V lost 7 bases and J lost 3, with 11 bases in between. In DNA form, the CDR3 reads TGTGCCAGCATGGTGCAGGGGACAGATACGCAGTATTTT. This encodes CASMVQGTDTQYF.

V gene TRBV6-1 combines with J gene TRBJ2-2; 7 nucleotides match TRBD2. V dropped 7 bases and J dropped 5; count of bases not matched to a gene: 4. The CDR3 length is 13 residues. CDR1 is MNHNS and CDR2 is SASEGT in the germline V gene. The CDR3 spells CASTKGLTGELFF. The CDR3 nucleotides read TGTGCCAGCACCAAGGGACTAACCGGGGAGCTGTTTTTT.

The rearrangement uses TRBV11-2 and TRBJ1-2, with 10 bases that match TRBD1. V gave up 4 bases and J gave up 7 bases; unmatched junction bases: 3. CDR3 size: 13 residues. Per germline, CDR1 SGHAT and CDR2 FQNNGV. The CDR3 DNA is TGTGCCAGCAGCTGGACAGGGGGTTTTGGCTACACCTTC. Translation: CASSWTGGFGYTF.

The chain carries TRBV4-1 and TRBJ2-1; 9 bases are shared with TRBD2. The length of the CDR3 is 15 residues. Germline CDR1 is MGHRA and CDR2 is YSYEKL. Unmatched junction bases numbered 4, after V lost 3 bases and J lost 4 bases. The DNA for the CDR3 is TGCGCCAGCAGCCACACTAGCGGGCTATACAATGAGCAGTTCTTC. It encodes CASSHTSGLYNEQFF.

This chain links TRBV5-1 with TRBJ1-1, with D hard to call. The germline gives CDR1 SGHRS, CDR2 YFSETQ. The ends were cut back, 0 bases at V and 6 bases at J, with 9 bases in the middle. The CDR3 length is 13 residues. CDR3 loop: CASSLVSDAEAFF. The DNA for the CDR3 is TGCGCCAGCAGCTTGGTCAGCGACGCTGAAGCTTTCTTT.

CDR3: CASSLGTLNTEAFF. The CDR3 coding sequence is TGTGCCAGCAGCCTAGGGACACTGAACACTGAAGCTTTCTTT. The rearrangement uses TRBV11-2 and TRBJ1-1; tentatively, D is TRBD1 (6 bases). Germline V gene sequence: CDR1 SGHAT, CDR2 FQNNGV. This CDR3 is built from 14 residues. The V end lost 5 bases, the J end lost 0 bases, and 10 bases lay between the germline ends.

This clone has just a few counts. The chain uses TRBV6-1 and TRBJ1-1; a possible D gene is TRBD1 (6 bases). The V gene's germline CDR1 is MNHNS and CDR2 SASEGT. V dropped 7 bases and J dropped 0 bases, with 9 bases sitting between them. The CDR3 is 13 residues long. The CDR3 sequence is CASIQGMNTEAFF. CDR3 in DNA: TGTGCCAGCATTCAGGGGATGAACACTGAAGCTTTCTTT.

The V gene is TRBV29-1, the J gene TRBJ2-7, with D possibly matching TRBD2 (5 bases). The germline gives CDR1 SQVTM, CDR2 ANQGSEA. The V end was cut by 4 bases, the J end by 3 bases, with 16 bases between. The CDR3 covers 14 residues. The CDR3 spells CSVGPRGASYEQYF. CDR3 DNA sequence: TGCAGCGTTGGGCCCCGGGGAGCTAGCTACGAGCAGTACTTC.

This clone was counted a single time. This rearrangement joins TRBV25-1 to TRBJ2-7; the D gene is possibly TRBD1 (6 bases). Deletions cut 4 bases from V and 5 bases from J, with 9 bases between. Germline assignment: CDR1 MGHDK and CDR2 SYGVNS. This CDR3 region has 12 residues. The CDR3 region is CASSGYRDEQYF. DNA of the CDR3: TGTGCCAGCAGTGGATACAGGGACGAGCAGTACTTC.

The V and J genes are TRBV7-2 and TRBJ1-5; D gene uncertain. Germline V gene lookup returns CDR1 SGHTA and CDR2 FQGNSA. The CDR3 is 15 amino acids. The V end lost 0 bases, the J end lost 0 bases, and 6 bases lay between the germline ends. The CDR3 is CASSLAGYSNQPQHF. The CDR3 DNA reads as TGTGCCAGCAGCTTAGCAGGGTATAGCAATCAGCCCCAGCATTTT.

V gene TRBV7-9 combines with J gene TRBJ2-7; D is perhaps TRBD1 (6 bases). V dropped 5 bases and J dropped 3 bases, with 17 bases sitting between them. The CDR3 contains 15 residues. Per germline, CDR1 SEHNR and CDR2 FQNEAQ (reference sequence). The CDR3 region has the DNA TGTGCCAGCAGCCCAGTGACAGGCGTTTACTACGAGCAGTACTTC. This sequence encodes CASSPVTGVYYEQYF.

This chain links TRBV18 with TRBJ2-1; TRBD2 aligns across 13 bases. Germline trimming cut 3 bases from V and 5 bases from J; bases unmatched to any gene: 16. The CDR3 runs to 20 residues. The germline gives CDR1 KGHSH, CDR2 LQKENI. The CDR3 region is CASSPPGLAGSLRNHNEQFF. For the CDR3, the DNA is TGTGCCAGCTCACCGCCGGGACTAGCGGGATCTCTAAGGAACCACAATGAGCAGTTCTTC.

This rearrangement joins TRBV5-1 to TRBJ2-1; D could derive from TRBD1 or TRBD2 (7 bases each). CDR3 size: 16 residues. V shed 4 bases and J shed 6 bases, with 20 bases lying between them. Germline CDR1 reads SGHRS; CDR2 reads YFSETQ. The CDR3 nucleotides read TGCGCCAGCAGCGTTGGGGCGACAGGGAGGGGCAATGAGCAGTTCTTC. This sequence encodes CASSVGATGRGNEQFF. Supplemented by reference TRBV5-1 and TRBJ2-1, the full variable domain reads KAGVTQTPRYLIKTRGQQVTLSCSPISGHRSVSWYQQTPGQGLQFLFEYFSETQRNKGNFPGRFSGRQFSNSRSEMNVSTLELGDSALYLCASSVGATGRGNEQFFGPGTRLTVL.

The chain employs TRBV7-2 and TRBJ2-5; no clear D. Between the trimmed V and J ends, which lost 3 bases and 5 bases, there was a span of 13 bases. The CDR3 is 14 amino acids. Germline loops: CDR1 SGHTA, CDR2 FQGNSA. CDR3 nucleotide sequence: TGTGCCAGCAGCTTCTCCCGGGTCGATGAGACCCAGTACTTC. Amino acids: CASSFSRVDETQYF.

Here the CDR3 reads CASSAPGAGANVLTF. CDR3 nucleotides: TGTGCCAGCAGCGCCCCCGGAGCTGGGGCCAACGTCCTGACTTTC. This chain links TRBV9 with TRBJ2-6; D is undetermined. Germline loops: CDR1 SGDLS, CDR2 YYNGEE. V lost 3 bases and J lost 2, with 9 bases in between. The CDR3 sequence is 15 residues long. Using reference TRBV9 and TRBJ2-6 for the parts outside the CDR3, the full variable domain is DSGVTQTPKHLITATGQRVTLRCSPRSGDLSVYWYQQSLDQGLQFLIQYYNGEERAKGNILERFSAQQFPDLHSELNLSSLELGDSALYFCASSAPGAGANVLTFGAGSRLTVL.

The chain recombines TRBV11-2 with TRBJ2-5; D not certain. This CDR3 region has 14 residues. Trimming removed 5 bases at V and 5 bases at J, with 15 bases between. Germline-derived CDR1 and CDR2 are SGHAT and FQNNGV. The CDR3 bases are TGTGCCAGCAGCCGCCGCGGATACGGGGAGACCCAGTACTTC. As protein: CASSRRGYGETQYF.

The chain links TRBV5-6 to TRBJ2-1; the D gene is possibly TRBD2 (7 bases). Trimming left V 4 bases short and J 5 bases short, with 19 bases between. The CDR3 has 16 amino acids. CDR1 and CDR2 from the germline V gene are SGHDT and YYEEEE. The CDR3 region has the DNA TGTGCCAGCAGCCAGTTCGGGGGGCAGCCGAACAATGAGCAGTTCTTC. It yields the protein CASSQFGGQPNNEQFF.